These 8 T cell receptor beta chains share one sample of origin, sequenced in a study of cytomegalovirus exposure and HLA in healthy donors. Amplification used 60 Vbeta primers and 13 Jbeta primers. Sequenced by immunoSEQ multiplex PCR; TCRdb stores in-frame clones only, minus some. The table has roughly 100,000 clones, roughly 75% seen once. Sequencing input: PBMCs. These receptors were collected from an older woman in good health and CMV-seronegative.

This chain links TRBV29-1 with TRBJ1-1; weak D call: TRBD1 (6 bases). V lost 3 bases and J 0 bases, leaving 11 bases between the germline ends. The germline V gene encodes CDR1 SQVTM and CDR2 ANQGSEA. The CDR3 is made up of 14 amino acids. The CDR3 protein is CSVDLGQLNTEAFF. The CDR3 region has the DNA TGCAGCGTTGACCTTGGACAGTTGAACACTGAAGCTTTCTTT. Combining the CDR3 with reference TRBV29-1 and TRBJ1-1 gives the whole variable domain SAVISQKPSRDICQRGTSLTIQCQVDSQVTMMFWYRQQPGQSLTLIATANQGSEATYESGFVIDKFPISRPNLTFSTLTVSNMSPEDSSIYLCSVDLGQLNTEAFFGQGTRLTVV.

As DNA, the CDR3 is TGTGCCAGTAGTACCCGTGGGGGCATTATAATCACAGATACGCAGTATTTT. Its protein product is CASSTRGGIIITDTQYF. V usage is TRBV19 and J usage is TRBJ2-3, with D perhaps TRBD1 (6 bases). Germline V CDR1 and CDR2: LNHDA, SQIVND (reference sequence). Deletions cut 4 bases from V and 2 bases from J, with 19 bases between. This CDR3 has 17 amino acids.

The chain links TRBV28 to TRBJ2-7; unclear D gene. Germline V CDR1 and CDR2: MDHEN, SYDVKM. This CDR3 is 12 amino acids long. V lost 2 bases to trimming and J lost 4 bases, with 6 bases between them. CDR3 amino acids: CASSLKAYEQYF. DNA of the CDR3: TGTGCCAGCAGTTTAAAAGCTTACGAGCAGTACTTC.

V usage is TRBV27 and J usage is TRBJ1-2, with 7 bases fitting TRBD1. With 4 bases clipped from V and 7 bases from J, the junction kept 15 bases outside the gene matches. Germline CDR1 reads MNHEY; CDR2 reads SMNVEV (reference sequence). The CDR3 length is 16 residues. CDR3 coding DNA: TGTGCCAGCAGTTCCTACCGAACAGGGGTATCTCGTGGCTACACCTTC. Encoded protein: CASSSYRTGVSRGYTF.

CDR3 coding DNA: TGTGCCAGCAGCTTCGAGACTAGCGCTAAAGAGACCCAGTACTTC. Amino acids: CASSFETSAKETQYF. The genes are TRBV11-2 and TRBJ2-5; the match to TRBD2 covers 8 bases. V dropped 3 bases and J dropped 3; count of bases not matched to a gene: 6. The CDR3 is 15 residues long. CDR1 and CDR2 from the germline V gene are SGHAT and FQNNGV.

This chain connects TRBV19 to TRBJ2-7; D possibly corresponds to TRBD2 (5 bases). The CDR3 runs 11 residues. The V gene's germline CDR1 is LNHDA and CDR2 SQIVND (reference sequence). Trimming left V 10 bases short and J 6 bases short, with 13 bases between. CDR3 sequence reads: CATDARGEQYF. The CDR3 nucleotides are TGTGCCACCGACGCCCGGGGCGAGCAGTACTTC. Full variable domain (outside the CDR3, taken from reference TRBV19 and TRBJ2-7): DGGITQSPKYLFRKEGQNVTLSCEQNLNHDAMYWYRQDPGQGLRLIYYSQIVNDFQKGDIAEGYSVSREKKESFPLTVTSAQKNPTAFYLCATDARGEQYFGPGTRLTVT.

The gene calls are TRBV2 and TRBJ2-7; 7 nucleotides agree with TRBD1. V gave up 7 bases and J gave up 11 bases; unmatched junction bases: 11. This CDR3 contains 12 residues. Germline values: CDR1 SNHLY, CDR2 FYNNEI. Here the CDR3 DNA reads TGTGCCAGCATAACCCTCGACAGGGTGGAGTACTTC. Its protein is CASITLDRVEYF.

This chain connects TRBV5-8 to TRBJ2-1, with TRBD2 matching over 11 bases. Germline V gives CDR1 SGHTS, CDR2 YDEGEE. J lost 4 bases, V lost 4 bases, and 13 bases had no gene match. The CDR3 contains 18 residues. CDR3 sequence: CASSPPTKLAGVYNEQFF. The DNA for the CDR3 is TGTGCCAGCAGCCCACCTACTAAACTAGCGGGAGTGTACAATGAGCAGTTCTTC.